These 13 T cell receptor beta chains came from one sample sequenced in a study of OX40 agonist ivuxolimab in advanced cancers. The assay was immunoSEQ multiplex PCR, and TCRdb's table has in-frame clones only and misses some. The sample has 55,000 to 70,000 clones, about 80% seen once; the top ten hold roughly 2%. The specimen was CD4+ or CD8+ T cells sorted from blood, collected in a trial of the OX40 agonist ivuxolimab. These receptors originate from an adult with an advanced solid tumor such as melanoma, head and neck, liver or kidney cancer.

The CDR3 nucleotides read TGTGCCAGCAGTTTTGAACTAGTCTACAATGAGCAGTTCTTC. Residues: CASSFELVYNEQFF. The rearrangement links TRBV28 to TRBJ2-1; possibly TRBD2 for D (5 bases). Trimming shortened V by 3 bases and J by 3 bases, and 9 bases separated the two germline ends. CDR3 length: 14 residues. Germline V gives CDR1 MDHEN, CDR2 SYDVKM.

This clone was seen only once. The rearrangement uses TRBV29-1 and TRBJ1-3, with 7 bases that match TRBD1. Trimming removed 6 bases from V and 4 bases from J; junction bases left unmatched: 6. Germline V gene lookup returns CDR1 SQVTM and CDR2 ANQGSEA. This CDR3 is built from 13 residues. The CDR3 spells CSVPDRAGNTIYF. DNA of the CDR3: TGCAGCGTCCCTGACAGGGCGGGAAACACCATATATTTT.

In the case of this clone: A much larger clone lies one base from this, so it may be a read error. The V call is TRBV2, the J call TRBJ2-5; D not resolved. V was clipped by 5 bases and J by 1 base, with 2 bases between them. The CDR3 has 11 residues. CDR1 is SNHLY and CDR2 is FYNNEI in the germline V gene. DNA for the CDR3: TGTGCCAGCAGTCCCCAAGAGACCCAGTACTTC. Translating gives CASSPQETQYF.

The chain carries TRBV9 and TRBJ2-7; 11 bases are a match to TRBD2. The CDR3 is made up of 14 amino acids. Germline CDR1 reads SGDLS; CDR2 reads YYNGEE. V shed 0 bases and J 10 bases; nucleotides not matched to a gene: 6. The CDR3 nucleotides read TGTGCCAGCAGCGTAGAACCTAGCGGGAGGCTTCAGTACTTC. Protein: CASSVEPSGRLQYF.

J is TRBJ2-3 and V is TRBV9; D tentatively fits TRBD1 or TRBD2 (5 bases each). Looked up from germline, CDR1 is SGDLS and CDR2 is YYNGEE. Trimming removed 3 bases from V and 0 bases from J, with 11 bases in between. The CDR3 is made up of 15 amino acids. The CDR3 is CASSGDHISTDTQYF. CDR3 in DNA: TGTGCCAGCAGCGGGGACCATATTAGCACAGATACGCAGTATTTT.

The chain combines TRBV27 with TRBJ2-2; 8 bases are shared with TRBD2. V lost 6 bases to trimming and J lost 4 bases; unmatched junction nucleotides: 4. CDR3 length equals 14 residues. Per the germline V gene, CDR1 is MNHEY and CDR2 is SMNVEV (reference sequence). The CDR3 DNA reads TGTGCCAGCAGGAAGGCGGGGGGCACCGGGGAGCTGTTTTTT. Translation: CASRKAGGTGELFF.

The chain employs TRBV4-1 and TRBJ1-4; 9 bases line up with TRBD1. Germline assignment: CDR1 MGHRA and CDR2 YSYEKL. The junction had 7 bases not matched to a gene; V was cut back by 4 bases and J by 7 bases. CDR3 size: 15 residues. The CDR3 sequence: CASSLAQGASEKLFF. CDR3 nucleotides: TGCGCCAGCAGCCTTGCACAGGGGGCGAGTGAAAAACTGTTTTTT.

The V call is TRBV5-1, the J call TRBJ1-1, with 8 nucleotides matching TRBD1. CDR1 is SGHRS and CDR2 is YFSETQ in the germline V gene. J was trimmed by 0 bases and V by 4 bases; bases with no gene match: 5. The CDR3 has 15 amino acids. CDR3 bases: TGCGCCAGCAGCGGAGGACAGGGATTGAACACTGAAGCTTTCTTT. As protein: CASSGGQGLNTEAFF.

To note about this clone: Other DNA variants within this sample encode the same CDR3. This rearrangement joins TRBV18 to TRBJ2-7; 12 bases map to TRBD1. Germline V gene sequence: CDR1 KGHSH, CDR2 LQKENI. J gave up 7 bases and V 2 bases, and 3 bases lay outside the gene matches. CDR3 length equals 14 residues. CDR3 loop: CASSPGTGGREQYF. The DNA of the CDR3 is TGTGCCAGCTCACCAGGGACAGGGGGCAGGGAGCAGTACTTC.

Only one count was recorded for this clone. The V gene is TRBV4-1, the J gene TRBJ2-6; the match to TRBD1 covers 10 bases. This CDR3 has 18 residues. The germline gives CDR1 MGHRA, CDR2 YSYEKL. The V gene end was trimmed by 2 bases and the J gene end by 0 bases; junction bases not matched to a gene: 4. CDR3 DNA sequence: TGCGCCAGCAGCCAACCGGGACAGGGGATCTCTGGGGCCAACGTCCTGACTTTC. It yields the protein CASSQPGQGISGANVLTF.

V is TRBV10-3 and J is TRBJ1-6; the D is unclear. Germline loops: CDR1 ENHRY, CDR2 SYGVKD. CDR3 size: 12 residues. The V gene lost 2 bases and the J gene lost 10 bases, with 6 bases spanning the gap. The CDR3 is CAISEGSSPLHF. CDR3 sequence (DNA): TGTGCCATCAGTGAGGGGAGCTCACCCCTCCACTTT.

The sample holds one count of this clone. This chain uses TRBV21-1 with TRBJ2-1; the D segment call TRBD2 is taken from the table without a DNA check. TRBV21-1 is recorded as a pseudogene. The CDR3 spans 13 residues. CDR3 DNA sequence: TGTGCCAGCAGCAAACAGGCGGGAGATGAGCAGTTCTTC. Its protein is CASSKQAGDEQFF.

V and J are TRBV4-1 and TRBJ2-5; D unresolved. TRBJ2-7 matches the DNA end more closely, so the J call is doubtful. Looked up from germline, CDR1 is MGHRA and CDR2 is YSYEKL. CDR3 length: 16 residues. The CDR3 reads CASSPSGRPTLYEQYF. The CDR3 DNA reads TGCGCCAGCAGCCCTTCGGGCCGACCCACACTCTACGAGCAGTACTTC.